This T cell receptor (beta chain) derives from a study of T-cell reconstitution after alpha-beta-depleted transplantation in children. The CDR3 runs to 13 residues. Unique molecular identifiers were incorporated when the TCRbeta library was constructed. TCRdb ran MiXCR on the PCR reads and lists one entry per CDR3 protein. Of 70,000 to 95,000 distinct CDR3 sequences listed, roughly an eighth are singletons. This clonotype qualifies as medium-sized. The genes are TRBV21-1 and TRBJ2-7; the table's D gene call, TRBD1, was not cross checked with the DNA. TRBV21-1 is deemed a pseudogene. The clonotype comes from a human donor who donated a stem cell graft to a child with inherited bone marrow failure. The specimen comprised PBMCs from the stem cell graft donor, sampled from the stem cell graft. CDR3 in amino acids: CASSKAGGYEQYF. The CDR3 coding sequence is TGTGCCAGCAGCAAAGCGGGGGGCTACGAGCAGTACTTC.